The 14 T cell receptor beta chains given below trace back to one sample, sequenced in a study of T cells in Graves' hyperthyroidism and ophthalmopathy. Amplification targeted TCR beta CDR3 regions from RNA transcripts. First-round RT-PCR targeting the TCR CDR3 was performed with the HTBI primer set. TCRdb re-analysed the multiplex PCR reads in MiXCR, keeping a single row per CDR3 protein. This sample has about 610,000 distinct CDR3 sequences, with 16% found just once. Sequencing was carried out using blood. The receptor source for this set is a woman aged 40 to 50 with Graves' ophthalmopathy.

This clonotype was recorded once. The rearrangement joins TRBV6-1 to TRBJ2-7; 13 bases match TRBD2. Trimming cost V 8 bases and J 2 bases; bases outside gene matches: 6. The CDR3 covers 15 residues. Germline V gene sequence: CDR1 MNHNS, CDR2 SASEGT. CDR3 in amino acids: CASGRTSGSTYEQYF. The CDR3 DNA follows: TGTGCCAGCGGCCGGACTAGCGGGAGTACCTACGAGCAGTACTTC.

This clonotype was observed a handful of times. The V call is TRBV27, the J call TRBJ2-1; D is perhaps TRBD2 (6 bases). V gave up 5 bases and J gave up 4 bases, with 18 bases separating them. Per germline, CDR1 MNHEY and CDR2 SMNVEV (reference sequence). The CDR3 totals 16 residues. The CDR3 DNA is TGTGCCAGCAGTCTCCCGGGCGGGGCGGGATACAATGAGCAGTTCTTC. This codes for CASSLPGGAGYNEQFF.

This clonotype was counted ten times or more. The genes are TRBV11-2 and TRBJ2-3; D is possibly TRBD1 or TRBD2 (5 bases each). The V end was cut by 0 bases, the J end by 0 bases, with 13 bases between. CDR3 length equals 17 residues. CDR1 and CDR2 (germline): SGHAT, FQNNGV. In DNA form, the CDR3 reads TGTGCCAGCAGCTTAGATACTTTCGGGGCTAGCACAGATACGCAGTATTTT. Encoded protein: CASSLDTFGASTDTQYF.

This clonotype occurred many times. The genes are TRBV5-5 and TRBJ2-1, with 9 bases fitting TRBD1. The trim removed 2 bases at V and 12 bases at J, leaving 6 bases unmatched. The V gene's germline CDR1 is SGHKS and CDR2 YYEKEE (reference sequence). This CDR3 has 13 residues. CDR3 sequence reads: CASSLGTGLGQFF. The CDR3 DNA reads as TGTGCCAGCAGCTTAGGGACAGGGCTGGGGCAGTTCTTC. Based on the CDR3 plus reference TRBV5-5 and TRBJ2-1, the full variable domain is DAGVTQSPTHLIKTRGQQVTLRCSPISGHKSVSWYQQVLGQGPQFIFQYYEKEERGRGNFPDRFSARQFPNYSSELNVNALLLGDSALYLCASSLGTGLGQFFGPGTRLTVL.

This clonotype has at least ten counts. The rearrangement links TRBV20-1 to TRBJ2-4; tentative D call: TRBD2 (6 bases). The V end was cut by 3 bases, the J end by 0 bases, with 15 bases between. The germline V gene has CDR1 DFQATT and CDR2 SNEGSKA (reference sequence). The CDR3 has 16 amino acids. CDR3 nucleotides: TGCAGTGCTAGTGGAGGGCAGGGATTAGCCAAAAACATTCAGTACTTC. Translated: CSASGGQGLAKNIQYF.

This chain connects TRBV7-2 to TRBJ1-6; the match to TRBD1 covers 8 bases. Germline-derived CDR1 and CDR2 are SGHTA and FQGNSA. This CDR3 is 16 amino acids long. V shed 2 bases, J shed 3 bases, and the junction held 3 bases outside the gene matches. The CDR3 DNA follows: TGTGCCAGCAGCTTATCCGGGACAGGCTATAATTCACCCCTCCACTTT. Translated, it gives CASSLSGTGYNSPLHF.

This clonotype was seen more than once but under ten times. The chain links TRBV10-3 to TRBJ2-1; 7 bases are shared with TRBD2. Unmatched junction bases numbered 4, after V lost 6 bases and J lost 8 bases. The germline V gene has CDR1 ENHRY and CDR2 SYGVKD. This CDR3 is 12 amino acids long. The CDR3 sequence is CAISKTSDEQFF. CDR3 DNA: TGTGCCATCAGCAAAACTAGCGATGAGCAGTTCTTC.

This chain joins TRBV3-1 and TRBJ2-3; D is unresolved. The CDR3 length is 15 residues. Germline CDR1 reads LGHDT; CDR2 reads YNNKEL (reference sequence). The V end was cut by 0 bases, the J end by 0 bases, with 7 bases between. The CDR3 region is CASSQERRSTDTQYF. The CDR3, as DNA: TGTGCCAGCAGCCAAGAAAGGAGAAGCACAGATACGCAGTATTTT.

This sequence joins TRBV20-1 and TRBJ2-1, with D perhaps matching TRBD1 (5 bases). V shed 6 bases and J shed 0 bases, with 15 bases lying between them. CDR3 length: 15 amino acids. From germline, CDR1 is DFQATT and CDR2 SNEGSKA (reference sequence). In nucleotides, the CDR3 is TGCAGTGCCCCCCAGGGTTCAAGCTCCTACAATGAGCAGTTCTTC. Its protein is CSAPQGSSSYNEQFF.

Details on this clonotype: A much larger clone lies a single base off, so this may be a read error. The rearrangement joins TRBV11-3 to TRBJ2-1; D is uncertain. The CDR3 spans 13 residues. The germline V gene encodes CDR1 SGHNT and CDR2 YENEEA. The CDR3 is CASGLTVRTPQFF. The DNA for the CDR3 is TGTGCCAGCGGCTTGACCGTTCGGACCCCGCAGTTCTTC.

This clonotype was recorded many times. The V and J genes are TRBV20-1 and TRBJ2-1; possibly TRBD2 for D (6 bases). The CDR3 contains 12 residues. V was cut by 3 bases and J by 5 bases, with 8 bases left in between. Germline CDR1 reads DFQATT; CDR2 reads SNEGSKA (reference sequence). CDR3 DNA: TGCAGTGCTAGGACTAGGAACAATGAGCAGTTCTTC. Translating it yields CSARTRNNEQFF.

This clonotype was observed at least ten times. The rearrangement joins TRBV27 to TRBJ2-3; 8 nucleotides agree with TRBD2. Germline V gene data show CDR1 as MNHEY and CDR2 as SMNVEV (reference sequence). This CDR3 comprises 17 residues. V was pared by 6 bases and J by 0 bases, with 11 bases of the junction left unmatched. In DNA form, the CDR3 reads TGTGCCAGCAGCTCCTGGCGGCGGGGGGTTAGCACAGATACGCAGTATTTT. Its translation is CASSSWRRGVSTDTQYF.

The gene calls are TRBV6-1 and TRBJ2-2, with D possibly matching TRBD2 (6 bases). V shed 6 bases and J shed 0 bases, with 8 bases lying between them. The CDR3 has 14 residues. Germline V CDR1 and CDR2: MNHNS, SASEGT. CDR3 amino acids: CASSERANTGELFF. In nucleotides, the CDR3 is TGTGCCAGCAGCGAGCGGGCGAACACCGGGGAGCTGTTTTTT.

This clonotype was counted only a few times. The DNA of the CDR3 is TGTGCCAGCAGTTTAGATATCGGAGTCGAGCAGTACTTC. It translates to CASSLDIGVEQYF. The J gene is TRBJ2-7, the V gene TRBV28; D gene uncertain. Germline V lookup: CDR1 MDHEN, CDR2 SYDVKM. The CDR3 has 13 amino acids. Trimming left V 2 bases short and J 6 bases short, with 11 bases between.